This T cell receptor beta chain comes out of a study of blood T cell repertoires in COVID-19. Study-level information: The study drew acute and convalescent COVID-19 samples from the United States, Italy and Spain. PBMCs, B-cell-depleted T cells, or T cells were the source of the cDNA or gDNA that made up the material.

This clone was seen a few times. The germline V gene has CDR1 SGHTS and CDR2 YDEGEE. The CDR3 covers 15 residues. Trimming at V came to 0 bases and at J to 11 bases, leaving 7 bases not matched to a gene. Authors' data handling: For nucleated cells, counts were estimated from reference gene primer amplification. Profiled with immunoSEQ multiplex PCR; TCRdb holds only in-frame clones, not every one. The DNA gave D and trimming, while V, J and clone size come from that table. This table holds tens of thousands of clones, around 84% found once. V usage is TRBV5-8 and J usage is TRBJ1-6; 8 bases match TRBD1. The sequence came from a woman aged 80 or older with acute or convalescent COVID-19. The source material was peripheral blood. The CDR3 protein is CASSLAVTGGAPLHF. The CDR3, as DNA: TGTGCCAGCAGCTTGGCCGTAACAGGGGGGGCACCCCTCCACTTT.